A single sample gave rise to the 7 T cell receptor beta chains below, sequenced in a study of tumor-infiltrating lymphocytes in primary liver carcinoma. It was unsorted whole blood that yielded blood RNA, and germline DNA was also extracted. A constant-region primer primed TCR beta cDNA synthesis from roughly 500 ng of total RNA. Sequencing libraries for TCR beta derived from three nested multiplex PCR rounds that used slightly modified ARM-PCR. With TRBV1-TRBV30 forward primers and a C-beta reverse primer, the first two PCR rounds were run for approximately 10 cycles each. TCRdb reprocessed the multiplex PCR reads via MiXCR and lists one record per CDR3 protein. In the table there are about 320,000 distinct CDR3 sequences, more than 55% of which are singletons. The sample consisted of peripheral blood. These receptors originate from a woman aged 25-40 years with primary liver carcinoma and hepatitis B virus infection.

Ten or more counts support this clonotype. The chain links TRBV10-3 to TRBJ2-1; D unresolved. V gave up 4 bases and J gave up 3 bases, with 1 base separating them. The CDR3 consists of 11 residues. Germline V CDR1 and CDR2: ENHRY, SYGVKD. Here the CDR3 reads CAISGYNEQFF. The CDR3 nucleotides read TGTGCCATCAGTGGCTACAATGAGCAGTTCTTC.

At least ten counts were recorded for this clonotype. This chain joins TRBV12-3 or TRBV12-4 and TRBJ1-1; 8 nucleotides line up with TRBD1. There are 14 residues in the CDR3. V dropped 2 bases and J dropped 4; count of bases not matched to a gene: 3. Here the CDR3 DNA reads TGTGCCAGCAGTTTAAACAGGGGGGTCACTGAAGCTTTCTTT. Translated, it gives CASSLNRGVTEAFF.

Details on this clonotype: A much larger clone differs by one base, so this may be a read error. V and J are TRBV29-1 and TRBJ1-5, with no clear D. V lost 5 bases and J 5 bases, leaving 22 bases between the germline ends. The CDR3 runs 16 residues. CDR1 SQVTM and CDR2 ANQGSEA come from the germline V gene. CDR3 in DNA: TGCAGCGTTCGGGCCCTCACATTAGGACCCCATCAGCCCCAGCATTTT. This codes for CSVRALTLGPHQPQHF.

There are many counts of this clonotype. The chain carries TRBV29-1 and TRBJ1-1; D gene ambiguous. From germline, CDR1 is SQVTM and CDR2 ANQGSEA. V gave up 4 bases and J gave up 10 bases, with 16 bases separating them. The CDR3 has 12 amino acids. For the CDR3, the DNA is TGCAGCGTTGTCACTTGGATAGGGTTAGCTTTCTTT. Encoded protein: CSVVTWIGLAFF.

A word on this clonotype: This could be a read error, since a much larger clone is one nucleotide away. The chain uses TRBV4-1 and TRBJ2-7; 11 bases fit TRBD2. The V gene's germline CDR1 is MGHRA and CDR2 YSYEKL. This CDR3 comprises 17 residues. CDR3 region: CTSSQDRIAGGIYEQYF. The CDR3 bases are TGCACCAGCAGCCAAGACCGGATAGCGGGAGGGATCTACGAGCAGTACTTC.

Points on this clonotype: A clone one base away is much larger, so this may be a read error. This chain uses TRBV29-1 with TRBJ2-2; TRBD2 is a possible D gene (5 bases). The germline CDR1 and CDR2 sequences are SQVTM and ANQGSEA. The CDR3 runs 13 residues. The CDR3 spells CSVDTSNTGELSF. DNA of the CDR3: TGCAGCGTTGACACCTCGAACACCGGGGAGCTGTCTTTT.

The rearrangement joins TRBV12-5 to TRBJ2-4; TRBD1 might be the D (6 bases). Per germline, CDR1 LGHNT and CDR2 FRNRAP. The CDR3 runs to 13 residues. V was cut by 5 bases and J by 10 bases, with 15 bases left in between. The CDR3 nucleotides read TGTGCTAGTGGTCCTACAGGGTTGAAAATTCAGTACTTC. Protein: CASGPTGLKIQYF.